Each of the 4 T cell receptor beta chains below was sequenced from the same sample in a study of shared clonotypes between healthy human individuals. TCRdb keeps only in-frame clones here, not all; method: immunoSEQ multiplex PCR. Of more than 2,000,000 clones detected, 90% to 95% appear once; the ten largest clones hold about 0.13%. The sample was naive CD4+ T cells sorted from blood. Subset given: CD45RA+ positively selected. The source is a man younger than 35 in good health.

The CDR3 nucleotides read TGTGCCAGCTCCCGGACAGGGTTGAGCAATCAGCCCCAGCATTTT. It encodes CASSRTGLSNQPQHF. This sequence joins TRBV18 and TRBJ1-5; 8 nucleotides align to TRBD1. The CDR3 has 15 residues. The ends lost 6 bases at V and 1 base at J; junction bases unmatched: 5. Germline lookup yields CDR1 KGHSH and CDR2 LQKENI.

The J gene is TRBJ2-1, the V gene TRBV7-9; 9 nucleotides align to TRBD1. Germline CDR1 SEHNR, CDR2 FQNEAQ (reference sequence). CDR3 length: 15 residues. J gave up 5 bases and V 0 bases, and 2 bases lay outside the gene matches. CDR3 bases: TGTGCCAGCAGCTTAGCACAGGGGGCCCACAATGAGCAGTTCTTC. It specifies CASSLAQGAHNEQFF.

V usage is TRBV27 and J usage is TRBJ1-1; 7 positions agree with TRBD1. V lost 5 bases, J lost 1 base, and 7 bases stayed unmatched. CDR1 is MNHEY, CDR2 SMNVEV, per germline (reference sequence). The CDR3 sequence is 15 residues long. The CDR3 nucleotides read TGTGCCAGCAGTCTCGACAGGGTCCCGAACACTGAAGCTTTCTTT. Its protein is CASSLDRVPNTEAFF.

This chain links TRBV5-1 with TRBJ2-6, with 8 bases lining up with TRBD1. V shed 0 bases and J 3 bases; nucleotides not matched to a gene: 2. CDR1 is SGHRS, CDR2 YFSETQ, per germline. This CDR3 has 16 amino acids. The CDR3 protein is CASSLAGGLGANVLTF. The CDR3 DNA reads TGCGCCAGCAGCTTGGCAGGGGGCCTTGGGGCCAACGTCCTGACTTTC.